The 27 T cell receptor beta chains in this list originate from one sample, sequenced in a study of blood T cell repertoires in COVID-19. Here immunoSEQ multiplex PCR was the method, and the copy in TCRdb shows in-frame clones only, minus some. The top ten hold 20% of the sample, which has about 190,000 clones, around 80% seen once. The specimen sequenced was peripheral blood. These receptors were obtained from a human donor in a cohort sampled during active COVID-19.

V usage is TRBV10-3 and J usage is TRBJ2-2, with D tentatively TRBD1 (5 bases). From germline, CDR1 is ENHRY and CDR2 SYGVKD. V lost 10 bases and J lost 5, with 8 bases in between. The CDR3 spans 11 residues. The CDR3 sequence: CATQGTGELFF. CDR3 coding DNA: TGTGCCACCCAGGGAACCGGGGAGCTGTTTTTT.

The gene calls are TRBV5-3 and TRBJ1-1, with D uncertain. TRBV5-3 is reported as an ORF; its role is uncertain. The length of the CDR3 is 13 residues. Between the trimmed V and J ends, which lost 8 bases and 7 bases, there was a span of 18 bases. This CDR3 is CASHRFSIYEAFF. CDR3 DNA: TGTGCCAGCCACCGATTCTCCATCTATGAAGCTTTCTTT.

The V and J genes are TRBV7-9 and TRBJ1-1; TRBD1 is a possible D gene (6 bases). V was shortened by 4 bases and J by 1 base, with 13 bases between the two germline ends. The CDR3 has 15 amino acids. Germline-derived CDR1 and CDR2 are SEHNR and FQNEAQ (reference sequence). The CDR3 loop reads CASSSGGAPNTEAFF. CDR3 DNA: TGTGCCAGCAGCTCCGGGGGGGCTCCGAACACTGAAGCTTTCTTT.

V gene TRBV5-1 combines with J gene TRBJ1-5; a weak D match, TRBD1 (6 bases). The V end was cut by 4 bases, the J end by 6 bases, with 11 bases between. CDR1 and CDR2 (germline): SGHRS, YFSETQ. CDR3 length equals 13 residues. The chain's CDR3 is CASSPEQGQPQHF. The CDR3 bases are TGCGCCAGCAGCCCGGAACAGGGTCAGCCCCAGCATTTT.

This chain uses TRBV7-9 with TRBJ1-1; 7 nucleotides align to TRBD1. The trim removed 3 bases at V and 7 bases at J, leaving 2 bases unmatched. Germline values: CDR1 SEHNR, CDR2 FQNEAQ (reference sequence). The CDR3 sequence is 12 residues long. This CDR3 reads CASSLGQIEAFF. Here the CDR3 DNA reads TGTGCCAGCAGCTTGGGACAGATTGAAGCTTTCTTT.

The gene calls are TRBV28 and TRBJ1-3; D possibly corresponds to TRBD1 (5 bases). The CDR3 runs to 14 residues. Germline lookup yields CDR1 MDHEN and CDR2 SYDVKM. V was clipped by 10 bases and J by 1 base, with 14 bases between them. The CDR3 here is CATGRRGSGNTIYF. The DNA for the CDR3 is TGTGCCACTGGCAGGAGGGGTTCTGGAAACACCATATATTTT.

The chain employs TRBV28 and TRBJ1-2, with D unresolved. The CDR3 runs 14 residues. Germline V gene sequence: CDR1 MDHEN, CDR2 SYDVKM. With 2 bases removed from V and 3 bases from J, the gap between germline ends came to 10 bases. The CDR3 nucleotides read TGTGCCAGCAGTTTAATCGGGTCCTACTATGGCTACACCTTC. This codes for CASSLIGSYYGYTF.

The gene calls are TRBV24-1 and TRBJ2-5; 12 nucleotides align to TRBD1. This CDR3 has 16 amino acids. V was clipped by 6 bases and J by 5 bases; unmatched bases: 9. In germline, CDR1 is KGHDR, CDR2 SFDVKD. The CDR3 coding sequence is TGTGCCACCAGTCCCAGCCCGGGACAGGGGGCTGAGACCCAGTACTTC. The encoded protein is CATSPSPGQGAETQYF.

This sequence joins TRBV5-1 and TRBJ2-7, with D perhaps matching TRBD2 (5 bases). V was shortened by 4 bases and J by 4 bases, with 9 bases between the two germline ends. The length of the CDR3 is 12 residues. Germline values: CDR1 SGHRS, CDR2 YFSETQ. CDR3 nucleotides: TGCGCCAGCAGCCTTGGGGAGTACGAGCAGTACTTC. The encoded protein is CASSLGEYEQYF. The full variable domain, its missing parts supplied by reference TRBV5-1 and TRBJ2-7, is KAGVTQTPRYLIKTRGQQVTLSCSPISGHRSVSWYQQTPGQGLQFLFEYFSETQRNKGNFPGRFSGRQFSNSRSEMNVSTLELGDSALYLCASSLGEYEQYFGPGTRLTVT.

J is TRBJ2-3 and V is TRBV28; possibly TRBD2 for D (5 bases). The CDR3 is 12 residues long. Trimming pared 5 bases from V and 8 bases from J, leaving 11 bases between. CDR1 and CDR2 from the germline V gene are MDHEN and SYDVKM. The CDR3 here is CASSGSPGTQYF. The CDR3 DNA sequence: TGTGCCAGCAGTGGGAGTCCTGGTACGCAGTATTTT.

V usage is TRBV19 and J usage is TRBJ2-5, with D possibly TRBD1 on 5 matching bases. V was shortened by 7 bases and J by 4 bases, with 13 bases between the two germline ends. Germline CDR1 is LNHDA and CDR2 is SQIVND (reference sequence). The CDR3 has 13 residues. In DNA form, the CDR3 reads TGTGCCAGTAATGCAGGGCGGACAGAGACCCAGTACTTC. Its protein product is CASNAGRTETQYF.

V and J are TRBV7-9 and TRBJ1-5; 9 bases fit TRBD1. The CDR3 consists of 13 residues. V gave up 5 bases and J gave up 7 bases; unmatched junction bases: 3. Germline V gene lookup returns CDR1 SEHNR and CDR2 FQNEAQ (reference sequence). CDR3 residues: CASSRQGGQPQHF. The CDR3 DNA reads as TGTGCCAGCAGCCGACAGGGGGGACAGCCCCAGCATTTT.

The rearrangement uses TRBV27 and TRBJ2-1; D gene uncertain. The CDR3 is made up of 13 amino acids. The germline V gene encodes CDR1 MNHEY and CDR2 SMNVEV (reference sequence). Trimming removed 7 bases at V and 6 bases at J, with 13 bases between. The CDR3 here is CASKWVGGNEQFF. The CDR3 nucleotides read TGTGCCAGCAAGTGGGTAGGCGGCAATGAGCAGTTCTTC.

This clone has just one count. V is TRBV6-5 and J is TRBJ2-6; no firm D call. V lost 7 bases, J lost 0 bases, and 4 bases lay in between. Germline CDR1 reads MNHEY; CDR2 reads SVGAGI. The length of the CDR3 is 13 residues. The CDR3 sequence: CASTLSGANVLTF. CDR3 nucleotide sequence: TGTGCCAGCACCCTCTCTGGGGCCAACGTCCTGACTTTC.

This chain uses TRBV12-3 or TRBV12-4 with TRBJ1-1; D not resolved. Trimming pared 6 bases from V and 7 bases from J, leaving 12 bases between. This CDR3 has 12 amino acids. The CDR3 here is CASSYTPLEAFF. The CDR3 DNA is TGTGCCAGCAGCTATACTCCTCTTGAAGCTTTCTTT.

The rearrangement links TRBV6-4 to TRBJ2-7; D uncertain. The CDR3 has 13 residues. Germline loops: CDR1 MRHNA, CDR2 SNTAGT. Trimming shortened V by 0 bases and J by 9 bases, and 12 bases separated the two germline ends. CDR3 coding DNA: TGTGCCAGCAGTGACTCGAGGTCTAGTTCGCAGTACTTC. It encodes CASSDSRSSSQYF.

The chain employs TRBV5-1 and TRBJ1-2; TRBD1 matches at 11 bases. The CDR3 is 15 amino acids. CDR1 and CDR2 from the germline V gene are SGHRS and YFSETQ. Trimming cost V 0 bases and J 7 bases; bases outside gene matches: 5. This CDR3 reads CASSLGGQGASGYTF. CDR3 bases: TGCGCCAGCAGCTTGGGTGGACAGGGGGCTTCTGGCTACACCTTC.

The V call is TRBV6-7, the J call TRBJ2-5; 14 bases are a match to TRBD2. TRBV6-7 is placed among ORFs of uncertain function. The CDR3 is made up of 14 amino acids. J lost 7 bases, V lost 10 bases, and 8 bases had no gene match. CDR3 residues: CATRTSGGPGTQYF. The DNA for the CDR3 is TGTGCCACACGGACTAGCGGGGGGCCTGGGACCCAGTACTTC.

The V call is TRBV4-2, the J call TRBJ1-2; 8 bases fit TRBD1. In germline, CDR1 is LGHNA, CDR2 YNFKEQ. This CDR3 region has 14 residues. With V trimmed by 2 bases and J by 8 bases, 7 bases remained unmatched. CDR3 protein: CASSQPGQGGGYTF. The CDR3 DNA reads TGTGCCAGCAGCCAACCAGGACAGGGAGGAGGCTACACCTTC.

V usage is TRBV15 and J usage is TRBJ1-2; TRBD1 aligns across 7 bases. The CDR3 runs 17 residues. CDR1 LNHNV and CDR2 YYDKDF come from the germline V gene (reference sequence). V shed 5 bases and J 0 bases; nucleotides not matched to a gene: 12. The CDR3 reads CATSGPGQTRANYGYTF. The CDR3 coding sequence is TGTGCCACCAGCGGGCCGGGACAGACAAGAGCTAACTATGGCTACACCTTC.

V usage is TRBV6-6 and J usage is TRBJ1-5; 8 bases are shared with TRBD1. The CDR3 runs to 14 residues. From germline, CDR1 is MNHNY and CDR2 SVGAGI (reference sequence). J was trimmed by 4 bases and V by 8 bases; bases with no gene match: 7. Here the CDR3 reads CASEGQGRNQPQHF. CDR3 sequence (DNA): TGTGCCAGCGAAGGACAGGGTAGGAATCAGCCCCAGCATTTT.

DNA for the CDR3: TGTGCCAGCAGTTTAGCGAGCATGGAGACCCAGTACTTC. This encodes CASSLASMETQYF. The J gene is TRBJ2-5, the V gene TRBV12-3 or TRBV12-4; no clear D gene. Trimming took 0 bases from V and 5 from J, leaving 7 bases between them. The CDR3 is 13 residues long.

This chain joins TRBV6-1 and TRBJ2-3, with TRBD1 as a possible D gene (6 bases). This CDR3 has 15 amino acids. V lost 0 bases to trimming and J lost 9 bases, with 16 bases between them. Germline CDR1 MNHNS, CDR2 SASEGT. CDR3 in amino acids: CASSEAGQGWRTQYF. The CDR3 coding sequence is TGTGCCAGCAGTGAAGCTGGGCAGGGGTGGAGGACGCAGTATTTT.

The chain is built from TRBV20-1 and TRBJ1-4; D uncertain. From germline, CDR1 is DFQATT and CDR2 SNEGSKA (reference sequence). The CDR3 runs to 11 residues. Trimming cost V 1 base and J 11 bases, with 8 bases left between them. The CDR3 sequence: CSARVGNKLFF. The CDR3 DNA reads as TGCAGTGCTAGAGTCGGGAATAAACTGTTTTTT.

The count of this clone is one. The chain is built from TRBV5-1 and TRBJ2-5; possibly TRBD1 for D (6 bases). The ends were cut back, 2 bases at V and 3 bases at J, with 11 bases in the middle. The CDR3 has 14 amino acids. Germline V gene data show CDR1 as SGHRS and CDR2 as YFSETQ. The CDR3 DNA reads TGCGCCAGCAGCTTTACGGCAGGGGAAGAGACCCAGTACTTC. It specifies CASSFTAGEETQYF.

This clone was detected only a few times. CDR3 protein: CASSSTGQGGNSPLHF. As DNA, the CDR3 is TGCGCCAGCAGCTCGACGGGACAGGGTGGGAATTCACCCCTCCACTTT. J is TRBJ1-6 and V is TRBV5-1; 9 bases are a match to TRBD1. J was trimmed by 7 bases and V by 3 bases; bases with no gene match: 8. Germline V gene sequence: CDR1 SGHRS, CDR2 YFSETQ. The length of the CDR3 is 16 residues.

This chain links TRBV10-3 with TRBJ2-2, with D perhaps TRBD2 (5 bases). CDR3 size: 14 residues. Trimming shortened V by 11 bases and J by 1 base, and 14 bases separated the two germline ends. Germline V gene data show CDR1 as ENHRY and CDR2 as SYGVKD. DNA for the CDR3: TGTGCCGTAGGAGGCAGCCTGAACACCGGGGAGCTGTTTTTT. It encodes CAVGGSLNTGELFF.